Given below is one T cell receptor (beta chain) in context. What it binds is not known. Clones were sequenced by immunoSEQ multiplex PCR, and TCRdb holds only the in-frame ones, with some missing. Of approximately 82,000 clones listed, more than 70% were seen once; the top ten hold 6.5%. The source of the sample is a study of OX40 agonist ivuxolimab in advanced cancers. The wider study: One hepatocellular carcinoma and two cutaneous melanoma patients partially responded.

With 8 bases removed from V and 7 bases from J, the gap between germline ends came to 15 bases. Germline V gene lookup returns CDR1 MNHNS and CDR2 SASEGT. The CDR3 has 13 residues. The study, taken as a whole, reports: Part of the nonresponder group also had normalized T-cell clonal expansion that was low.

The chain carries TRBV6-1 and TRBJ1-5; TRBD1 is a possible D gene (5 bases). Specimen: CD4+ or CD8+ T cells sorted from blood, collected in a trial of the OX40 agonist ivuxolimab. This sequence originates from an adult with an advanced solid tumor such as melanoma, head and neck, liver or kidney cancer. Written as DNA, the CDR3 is TGTGCCAGCGCCGGGGGATCGGGGCAGCCCCAGCATTTT. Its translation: CASAGGSGQPQHF.